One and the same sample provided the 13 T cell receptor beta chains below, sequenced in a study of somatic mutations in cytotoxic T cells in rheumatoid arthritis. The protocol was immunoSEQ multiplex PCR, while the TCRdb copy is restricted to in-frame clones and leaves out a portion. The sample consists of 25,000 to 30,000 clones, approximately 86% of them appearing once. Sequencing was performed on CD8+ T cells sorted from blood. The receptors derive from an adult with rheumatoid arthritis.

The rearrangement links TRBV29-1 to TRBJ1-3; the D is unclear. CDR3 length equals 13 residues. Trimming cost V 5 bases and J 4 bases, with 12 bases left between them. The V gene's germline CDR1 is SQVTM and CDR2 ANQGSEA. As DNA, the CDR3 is TGCAGCGTTCGGTTAGGCATCGGAAACACCATATATTTT. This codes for CSVRLGIGNTIYF.

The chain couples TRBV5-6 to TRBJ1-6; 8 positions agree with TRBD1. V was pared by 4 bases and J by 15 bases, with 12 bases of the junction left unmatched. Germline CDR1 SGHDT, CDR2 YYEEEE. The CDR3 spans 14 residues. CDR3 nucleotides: TGTGCCAGCAGCGCCGACGGGACAGGCCGGCTCCTCCACTTT. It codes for CASSADGTGRLLHF.

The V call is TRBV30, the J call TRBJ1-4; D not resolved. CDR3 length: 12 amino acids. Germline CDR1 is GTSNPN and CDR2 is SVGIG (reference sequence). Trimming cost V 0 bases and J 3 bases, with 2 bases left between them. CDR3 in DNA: TGTGCCTGGAGTGTTTCTAATGAAAAACTGTTTTTT. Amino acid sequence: CAWSVSNEKLFF.

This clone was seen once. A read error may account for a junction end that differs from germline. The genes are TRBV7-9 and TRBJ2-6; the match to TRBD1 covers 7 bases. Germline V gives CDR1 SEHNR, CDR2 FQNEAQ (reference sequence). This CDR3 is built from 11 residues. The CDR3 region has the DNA TGTGCCAGCAGCCCGACAGGGAAATGGTCTTTC. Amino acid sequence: CASSPTGKWSF.

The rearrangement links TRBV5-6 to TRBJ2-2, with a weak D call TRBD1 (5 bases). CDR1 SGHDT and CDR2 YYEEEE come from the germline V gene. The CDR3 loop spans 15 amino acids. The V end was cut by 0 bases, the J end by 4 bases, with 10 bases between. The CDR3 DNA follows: TGTGCCAGCAGCTTGGAGACAGTAATCACCGGGGAGCTGTTTTTT. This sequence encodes CASSLETVITGELFF. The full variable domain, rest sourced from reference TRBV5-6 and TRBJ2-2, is DAGVTQSPTHLIKTRGQQVTLRCSPKSGHDTVSWYQQALGQGPQFIFQYYEEEERQRGNFPDRFSGHQFPNYSSELNVNALLLGDSALYLCASSLETVITGELFFGEGSRLTVL.

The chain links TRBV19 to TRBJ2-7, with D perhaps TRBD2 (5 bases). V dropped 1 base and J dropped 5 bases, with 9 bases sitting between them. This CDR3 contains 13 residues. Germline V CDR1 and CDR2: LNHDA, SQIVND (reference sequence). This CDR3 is CASSIGGGNEQYF. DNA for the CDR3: TGTGCCAGTAGTATAGGAGGAGGCAACGAGCAGTACTTC.

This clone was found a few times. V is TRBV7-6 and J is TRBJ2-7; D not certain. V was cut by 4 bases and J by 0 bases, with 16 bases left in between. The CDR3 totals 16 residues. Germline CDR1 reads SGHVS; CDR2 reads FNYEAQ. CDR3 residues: CASSSRFQANSYEQYF. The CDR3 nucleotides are TGTGCCAGCAGCTCCCGTTTCCAGGCTAACTCCTACGAGCAGTACTTC.

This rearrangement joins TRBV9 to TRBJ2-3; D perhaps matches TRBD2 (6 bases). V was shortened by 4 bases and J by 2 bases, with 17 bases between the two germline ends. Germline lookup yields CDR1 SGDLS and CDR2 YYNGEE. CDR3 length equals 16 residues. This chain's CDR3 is CASSPPLPGVTDTQYF. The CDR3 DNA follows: TGTGCCAGCAGCCCCCCCCTACCGGGGGTCACAGATACGCAGTATTTT.

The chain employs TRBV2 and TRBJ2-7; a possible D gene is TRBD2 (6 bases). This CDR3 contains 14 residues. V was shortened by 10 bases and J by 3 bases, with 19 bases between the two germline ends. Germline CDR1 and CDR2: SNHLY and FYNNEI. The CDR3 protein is CAILLEGMSYEQYF. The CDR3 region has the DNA TGTGCCATCCTCCTGGAGGGGATGAGCTACGAGCAGTACTTC.

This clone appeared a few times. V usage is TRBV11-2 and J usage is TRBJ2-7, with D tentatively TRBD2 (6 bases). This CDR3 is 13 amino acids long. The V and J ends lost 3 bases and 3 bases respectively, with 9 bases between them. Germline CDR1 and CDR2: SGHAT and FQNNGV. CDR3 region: CASSFGSGYEQYF. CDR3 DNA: TGTGCCAGCAGCTTCGGTAGCGGCTACGAGCAGTACTTC.

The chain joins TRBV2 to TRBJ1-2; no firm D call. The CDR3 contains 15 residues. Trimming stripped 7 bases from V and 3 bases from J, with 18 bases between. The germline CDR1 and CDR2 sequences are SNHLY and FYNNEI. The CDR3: CASIKGQAEYYGYTF. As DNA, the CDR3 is TGTGCCAGCATAAAGGGCCAGGCGGAGTACTATGGCTACACCTTC. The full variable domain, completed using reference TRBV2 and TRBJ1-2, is EPEVTQTPSHQVTQMGQEVILRCVPISNHLYFYWYRQILGQKVEFLVSFYNNEISEKSEIFDDQFSVERPDGSNFTLKIRSTKLEDSAMYFCASIKGQAEYYGYTFGSGTRLTVV.

The CDR3 bases are TGTGCCAGCAGCGTGGGGGACAGGCATCACGAGCAGTACTTC. It encodes CASSVGDRHHEQYF. The rearrangement uses TRBV9 and TRBJ2-7; 8 bases are a match to TRBD1. With 2 bases clipped from V and 5 bases from J, the junction kept 6 bases outside the gene matches. The CDR3 extends over 14 amino acids. The germline V gene encodes CDR1 SGDLS and CDR2 YYNGEE.

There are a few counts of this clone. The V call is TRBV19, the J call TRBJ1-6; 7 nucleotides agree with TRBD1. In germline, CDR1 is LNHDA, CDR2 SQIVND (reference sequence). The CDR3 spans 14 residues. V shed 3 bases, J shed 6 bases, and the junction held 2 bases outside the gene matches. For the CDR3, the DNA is TGTGCCAGTAGTATCACAGGGGCTAATTCACCCCTCCACTTT. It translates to CASSITGANSPLHF.